A single sample is the source of the 21 T cell receptor beta chains below, sequenced in a study of Ad26.COV2.S vaccination and SARS-CoV-2 variants. Noted treatment: 15 to 20 received Ad26.COV2.S at low or high dose, single or two shots; 5 received placebo; per-sample allocation not given. Following the first vaccine or placebo injection, samples were taken on day 63. Using immunoSEQ multiplex PCR, the repertoire was profiled, and TCRdb retains in-frame clones only, with some absent. The sample lists about 410,000 clones; around nine tenths were seen once. The sample in question was peripheral blood, obtained in a trial of Ad26.COV2.S vaccine versus placebo. Receptors originate from a person between 18 and 60 years old who received the Ad26.COV2.S COVID-19 vaccine or a placebo.

J is TRBJ2-3 and V is TRBV3-1 (or the pseudogene TRBV3-2), with 8 bases that match TRBD1. Germline V CDR1 and CDR2: LGHDT, YNNKEL (reference sequence). Germline trimming cut 3 bases from V and 1 base from J; bases unmatched to any gene: 3. The CDR3 consists of 15 residues. CDR3 coding DNA: TGTGCCAGCAGCCACGGACAGGGCGGCACAGATACGCAGTATTTT. This encodes CASSHGQGGTDTQYF.

This chain joins TRBV6-5 and TRBJ2-3; 8 bases agree with TRBD2. CDR1 is MNHEY and CDR2 is SVGAGI in the germline V gene. The CDR3 loop spans 15 amino acids. V shed 6 bases, J shed 0 bases, and the junction held 5 bases outside the gene matches. CDR3: CASSGPSGSTDTQYF. CDR3 DNA: TGTGCCAGCAGCGGCCCTAGCGGGAGCACAGATACGCAGTATTTT.

The V gene is TRBV28, the J gene TRBJ2-7, with 8 bases aligning to TRBD1. CDR1 is MDHEN and CDR2 is SYDVKM in the germline V gene. CDR3 length equals 14 residues. V dropped 4 bases and J dropped 3; count of bases not matched to a gene: 5. The CDR3 DNA reads TGTGCCAGCAGTTCTCCCGGGACAGGCTACGAGCAGTACTTC. This gives the protein CASSSPGTGYEQYF.

The chain uses TRBV5-6 and TRBJ2-7; D gene ambiguous. Germline V gene data show CDR1 as SGHDT and CDR2 as YYEEEE. The V gene lost 5 bases and the J gene lost 0 bases, with 9 bases spanning the gap. The CDR3 is 13 residues long. The CDR3 sequence is CASRNKGSYEQYF. The CDR3 DNA sequence: TGTGCCAGCAGGAACAAGGGCTCCTACGAGCAGTACTTC. The full variable domain, its missing parts supplied by reference TRBV5-6 and TRBJ2-7, is DAGVTQSPTHLIKTRGQQVTLRCSPKSGHDTVSWYQQALGQGPQFIFQYYEEEERQRGNFPDRFSGHQFPNYSSELNVNALLLGDSALYLCASRNKGSYEQYFGPGTRLTVT.

This clone appeared once. The gene calls are TRBV12-3 or TRBV12-4 and TRBJ2-5; D is ambiguous. This CDR3 has 13 amino acids. V was clipped by 3 bases and J by 1 base, with 6 bases between them. Here the CDR3 DNA reads TGTGCCAGCAGTTTCCTTCTCCAAGAGACCCAGTACTTC. Encoded protein: CASSFLLQETQYF.

The gene calls are TRBV6-1 and TRBJ1-6; no clear D gene. The CDR3 totals 12 residues. Germline CDR1 MNHNS, CDR2 SASEGT. V was pared by 3 bases and J by 9 bases, with 6 bases between. The CDR3 DNA is TGTGCCAGCAGTGACAGGACTTCACCCCTCCACTTT. Its protein product is CASSDRTSPLHF.

The rearrangement uses TRBV3-1 (or the pseudogene TRBV3-2) and TRBJ2-2; 7 bases match TRBD2. The germline V gene encodes CDR1 LGHDT and CDR2 YNNKEL (reference sequence). V shed 1 base, J shed 2 bases, and the junction held 10 bases outside the gene matches. The length of the CDR3 is 18 residues. Here the CDR3 reads CASSQGSGGSSNTGELFF. The CDR3 DNA reads as TGTGCCAGCAGCCAAGGAAGTGGCGGGAGTAGTAACACCGGGGAGCTGTTTTTT.

The V call is TRBV5-4, the J call TRBJ2-3; D is uncertain. The CDR3 spans 15 residues. CDR1 and CDR2 (germline): SGHNT, YYREEE (reference sequence). Trimming pared 4 bases from V and 0 bases from J, leaving 12 bases between. CDR3 region: CASSPFERSTDTQYF. CDR3 bases: TGTGCCAGCAGCCCTTTTGAGCGCAGCACAGATACGCAGTATTTT. The full variable domain, completed using reference TRBV5-4 and TRBJ2-3, is ETGVTQSPTHLIKTRGQQVTLRCSSQSGHNTVSWYQQALGQGPQFIFQYYREEENGRGNFPPRFSGLQFPNYSSELNVNALELDDSALYLCASSPFERSTDTQYFGPGTRLTVL.

The chain carries TRBV21-1 and TRBJ2-3; the D call TRBD2 from the table was never checked on the DNA. TRBV21-1 is designated a pseudogene. The CDR3 totals 17 residues. In DNA, the CDR3 is TGTGCCAGCAGCAAAGGTGGGACTGCATTTAGCACAGATACGCAGTATTTT. Translating it yields CASSKGGTAFSTDTQYF.

The rearrangement links TRBV29-1 to TRBJ2-7, with TRBD2 matching 10 bases. The CDR3 totals 14 residues. Germline CDR1 and CDR2: SQVTM and ANQGSEA. Trimming removed 3 bases from V and 6 bases from J; junction bases left unmatched: 8. This CDR3 is CSVELAGVSSEQYF. The CDR3 DNA reads TGCAGCGTTGAGCTAGCGGGAGTATCTAGCGAGCAGTACTTC.

V gene TRBV27 combines with J gene TRBJ2-5; D is ambiguous. Germline V gene sequence: CDR1 MNHEY, CDR2 SMNVEV (reference sequence). V dropped 2 bases and J dropped 1 base, with 8 bases sitting between them. This CDR3 contains 14 residues. In nucleotides, the CDR3 is TGTGCCAGCAGTTTAAGAAGCTCCCAAGAGACCCAGTACTTC. Its protein is CASSLRSSQETQYF.

This chain connects TRBV3-1 (or the pseudogene TRBV3-2) to TRBJ2-3; D call uncertain. In germline, CDR1 is LGHDT, CDR2 YNNKEL (reference sequence). V lost 0 bases, J lost 4 bases, and 14 bases lay in between. The CDR3 is made up of 16 amino acids. In DNA, the CDR3 is TGTGCCAGCAGCCAAGACTGGGTTAAGGGCCCAGATACGCAGTATTTT. It is translated as CASSQDWVKGPDTQYF.

This chain uses TRBV7-2 with TRBJ2-1, with D maybe TRBD2 (5 bases). Between the trimmed V and J ends, which lost 5 bases and 7 bases, there was a span of 12 bases. The CDR3 is 13 amino acids. Germline V gene sequence: CDR1 SGHTA, CDR2 FQGNSA. CDR3 coding DNA: TGTGCCAGCAGCAACCCTAGAGGGAATGAGCAGTTCTTC. The encoded protein is CASSNPRGNEQFF. Variable domain in full (rest from reference TRBV7-2 and TRBJ2-1): GAGVSQSPSNKVTEKGKDVELRCDPISGHTALYWYRQSLGQGLEFLIYFQGNSAPDKSGLPSDRFSAERTGGSVSTLTIQRTQQEDSAVYLCASSNPRGNEQFFGPGTRLTVL.

V usage is TRBV3-1 (or the pseudogene TRBV3-2) and J usage is TRBJ2-7; 7 bases are shared with TRBD2. Trimming at V came to 0 bases and at J to 2 bases, leaving 4 bases not matched to a gene. The length of the CDR3 is 15 residues. Germline values: CDR1 LGHDT, CDR2 YNNKEL (reference sequence). CDR3 in amino acids: CASSQDTSETYEQYF. The CDR3 region has the DNA TGTGCCAGCAGCCAAGATACTAGCGAAACCTACGAGCAGTACTTC.

This chain links TRBV7-2 with TRBJ2-2; D gene ambiguous. Trimming took 5 bases from V and 3 from J, leaving 10 bases between them. CDR1 and CDR2 from the germline V gene are SGHTA and FQGNSA. This CDR3 spans 14 amino acids. The chain's CDR3 is CASSPSSYTGELFF. As DNA, the CDR3 is TGTGCCAGCAGCCCGTCCTCCTACACCGGGGAGCTGTTTTTT.

The chain uses TRBV9 and TRBJ1-1; D not resolved. Between the trimmed V and J ends, which lost 0 bases and 5 bases, there was a span of 14 bases. CDR1 and CDR2 (germline): SGDLS, YYNGEE. The CDR3 runs to 15 residues. This CDR3 is CASSVGPGPGTEAFF. Here the CDR3 DNA reads TGTGCCAGCAGCGTAGGTCCCGGGCCGGGAACTGAAGCTTTCTTT.

The rearrangement links TRBV28 to TRBJ2-7; 12 bases are shared with TRBD1. Trimming removed 4 bases from V and 6 bases from J; junction bases left unmatched: 7. The germline V gene encodes CDR1 MDHEN and CDR2 SYDVKM. The CDR3 spans 15 residues. CDR3 amino acids: CASSSLGQGAGEQYF. The CDR3 DNA reads TGTGCCAGCAGTTCCTTGGGACAGGGGGCCGGCGAGCAGTACTTC. The whole variable domain, filled in from reference TRBV28 and TRBJ2-7, reads DVKVTQSSRYLVKRTGEKVFLECVQDMDHENMFWYRQDPGLGLRLIYFSYDVKMKEKGDIPEGYSVSREKKERFSLILESASTNQTSMYLCASSSLGQGAGEQYFGPGTRLTVT.

The chain has TRBV9 and TRBJ1-1, with a weak D call TRBD1 (5 bases). Trimming cost V 2 bases and J 8 bases, with 28 bases left between them. This CDR3 comprises 18 residues. Germline V gives CDR1 SGDLS, CDR2 YYNGEE. CDR3 loop: CASSVGGPSDTENAEAFF. DNA of the CDR3: TGTGCCAGCAGCGTGGGGGGACCTTCGGACACGGAAAACGCGGAAGCTTTCTTT.

Comments on this clone: Other DNA sequences in this sample translate to the same CDR3. The CDR3 DNA sequence: TGCGCCAGCAGCTTGGCAGGGTCTGGAAACACCATATATTTT. Residues: CASSLAGSGNTIYF. The chain is built from TRBV5-1 and TRBJ1-3, with a tentative D call TRBD1 (5 bases). The CDR3 has 14 residues. The germline V and J ends were trimmed by 0 bases and 1 base, with 5 bases remaining between them. CDR1 SGHRS and CDR2 YFSETQ come from the germline V gene.

V gene TRBV12-3 or TRBV12-4 combines with J gene TRBJ2-5, with 10 bases identical to TRBD1. The CDR3 totals 13 residues. Germline trimming cut 11 bases from V and 4 bases from J; bases unmatched to any gene: 7. The CDR3 is CACGQGVGETQYF. Written as DNA, the CDR3 is TGTGCCTGCGGACAGGGGGTAGGAGAGACCCAGTACTTC.

This rearrangement joins TRBV4-2 to TRBJ2-3; the match to TRBD1 covers 8 bases. The germline gives CDR1 LGHNA, CDR2 YNFKEQ. J was trimmed by 6 bases and V by 5 bases; bases with no gene match: 7. The length of the CDR3 is 14 residues. The CDR3 loop reads CASSNRQGWDTQYF. In nucleotides, the CDR3 is TGTGCCAGCAGCAATCGACAGGGGTGGGATACGCAGTATTTT.